This T cell receptor (beta chain) appears in the sequencing data of a study of shared clonotypes between healthy human individuals. Terminally differentiated effector memory CD45RA+ cells were excluded from the naive CD8 cells, which were CD45RO-negative and positively selected for CCR7. The repertoire was sequenced with immunoSEQ multiplex PCR; TCRdb's copy has only in-frame clones and lacks some. The sample has about 2.2 million clones, just over 90% seen once; the top ten hold about 1.7%. This TCR was recovered from a man between 18 and 35 years old in good health. Some clones in this sample may be carry-over from other donors' samples. Specimen: naive CD8+ T cells from PBMCs.

The CDR3 here is CASSIGEELTEAFF. The CDR3, as DNA: TGTGCCAGTAGTATCGGGGAAGAGCTCACTGAAGCTTTCTTT. The chain carries TRBV19 and TRBJ1-1; no clear D gene. Germline CDR1 LNHDA, CDR2 SQIVND (reference sequence). V dropped 3 bases and J dropped 4 bases, with 12 bases sitting between them. The CDR3 extends over 14 amino acids.